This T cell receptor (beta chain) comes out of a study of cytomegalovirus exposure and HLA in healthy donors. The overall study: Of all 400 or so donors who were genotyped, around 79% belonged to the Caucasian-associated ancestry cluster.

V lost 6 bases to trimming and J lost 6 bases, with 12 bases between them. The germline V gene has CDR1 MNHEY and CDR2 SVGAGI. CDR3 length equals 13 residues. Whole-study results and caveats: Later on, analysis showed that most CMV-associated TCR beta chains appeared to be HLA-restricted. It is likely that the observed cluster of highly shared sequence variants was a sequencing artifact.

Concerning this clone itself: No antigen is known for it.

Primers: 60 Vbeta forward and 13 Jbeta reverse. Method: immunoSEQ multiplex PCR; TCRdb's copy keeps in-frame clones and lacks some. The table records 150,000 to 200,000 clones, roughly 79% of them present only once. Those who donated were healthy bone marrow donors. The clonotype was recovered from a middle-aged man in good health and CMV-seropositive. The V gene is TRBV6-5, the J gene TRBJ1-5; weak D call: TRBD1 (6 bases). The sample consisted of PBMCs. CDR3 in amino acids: CASRQGSSQPQHF. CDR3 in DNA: TGTGCCAGCAGACAGGGTTCTAGTCAGCCCCAGCATTTT.